The sequence of this T cell receptor beta chain was determined in a study of blood T cell repertoires in COVID-19. CDR1 is MNHEY and CDR2 is SMNVEV in the germline V gene (reference sequence). The V and J ends lost 4 bases and 3 bases, in that order; junction bases with no gene match: 17. The CDR3 has 18 residues. The data were produced by immunoSEQ multiplex PCR, yet TCRdb's version contains in-frame clones alone and is incomplete. The sample has roughly 52,000 clones, 82% seen once. The sample comprised peripheral blood. V is TRBV27 and J is TRBJ2-5; 7 bases fit TRBD2. This sequence originates from an elderly man with COVID-19, enrolled during active disease. The CDR3 DNA is TGTGCCAGCAGTTCCCTGCGGGGGACTGAAAATCCGAAAGAGACCCAGTACTTC. This sequence encodes CASSSLRGTENPKETQYF.